The clone carrying this T cell receptor (beta chain) was detected only a few times. The antigen remains unidentified. The data originate from a study of beta chain features in type 1 diabetes. Notes on the study in general: In every one of the four CD4+ subsets, TCRB CDR3s were moderately but significantly shorter in Type 1 diabetes patients. A greater similarity of naive, central memory and Treg TCRB repertoires was seen among patients than among healthy donors.

Sequenced material consisted of expressed TCRB transcripts (all of the isolated RNA was reverse transcribed). Data came from immunoSEQ multiplex PCR; TCRdb stores just in-frame clones and leaves some out. In the table there are approximately 150,000 clones, 7.5% to 9.5% of which are singletons. Germline CDR1 is SNHLY and CDR2 is FYNNEI. The CDR3 has 16 amino acids. Trimming at V came to 6 bases and at J to 8 bases, leaving 13 bases not matched to a gene. Averaging roughly 120 mL, one heparinised blood draw came from each individual donor. Staining for CD45RO/CCR7/CD25/CD127/CD95/CD27 allowed sorting of CD4+ naive, central memory, regulatory and stem cell-like memory cells. Sorted populations all had greater than 98% purity.

This receptor was identified in a man aged 25-40 years with type 1 diabetes. The chain has TRBV2 and TRBJ2-2, with 9 bases that match TRBD2. The source material was central memory CD4+ T cells from blood. The CDR3 DNA sequence: TGTGCCAGCAGGGCCAGCGGGGGGCTCTCCGAGGGGGAGCTGTTTTTT. Its translation is CASRASGGLSEGELFF.